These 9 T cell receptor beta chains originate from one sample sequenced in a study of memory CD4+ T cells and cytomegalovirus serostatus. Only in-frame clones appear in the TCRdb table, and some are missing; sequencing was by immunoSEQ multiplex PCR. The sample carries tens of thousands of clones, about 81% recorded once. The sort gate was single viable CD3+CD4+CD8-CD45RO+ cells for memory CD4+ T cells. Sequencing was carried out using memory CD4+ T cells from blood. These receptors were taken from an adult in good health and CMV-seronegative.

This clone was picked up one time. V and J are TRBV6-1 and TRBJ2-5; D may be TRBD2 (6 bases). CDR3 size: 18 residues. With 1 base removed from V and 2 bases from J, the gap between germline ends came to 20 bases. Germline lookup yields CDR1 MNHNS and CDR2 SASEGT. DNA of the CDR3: TGTGCCAGCAGTGAAGGCGGCGGACGGACTGGGAGGCAAGAGACCCAGTACTTC. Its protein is CASSEGGGRTGRQETQYF.

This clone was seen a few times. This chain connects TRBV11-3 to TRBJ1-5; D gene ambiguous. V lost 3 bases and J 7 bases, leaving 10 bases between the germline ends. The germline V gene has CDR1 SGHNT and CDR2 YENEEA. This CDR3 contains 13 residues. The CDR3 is CASSLGLRQPQHF. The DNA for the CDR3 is TGTGCCAGCAGCTTGGGATTGAGGCAGCCCCAGCATTTT.

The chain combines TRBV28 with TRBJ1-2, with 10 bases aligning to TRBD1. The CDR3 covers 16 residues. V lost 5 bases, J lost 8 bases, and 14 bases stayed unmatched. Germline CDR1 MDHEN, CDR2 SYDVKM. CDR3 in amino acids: CASSPGGSGTGVGYTF. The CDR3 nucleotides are TGTGCCAGCAGTCCCGGGGGATCAGGGACAGGGGTCGGCTACACCTTC.

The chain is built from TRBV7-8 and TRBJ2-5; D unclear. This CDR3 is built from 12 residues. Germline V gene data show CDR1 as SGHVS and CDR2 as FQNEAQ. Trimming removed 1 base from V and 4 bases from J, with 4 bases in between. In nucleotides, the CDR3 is TGTGCCAGCAGCTTAGGCCCAGAGACCCAGTACTTC. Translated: CASSLGPETQYF.

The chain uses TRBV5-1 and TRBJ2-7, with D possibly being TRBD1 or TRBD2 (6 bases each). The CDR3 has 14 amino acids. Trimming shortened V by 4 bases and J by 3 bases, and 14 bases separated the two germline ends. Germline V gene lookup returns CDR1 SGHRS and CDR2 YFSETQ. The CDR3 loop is CASSPQGGRYEQYF. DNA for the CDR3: TGCGCCAGCAGCCCACAGGGAGGTCGCTACGAGCAGTACTTC.

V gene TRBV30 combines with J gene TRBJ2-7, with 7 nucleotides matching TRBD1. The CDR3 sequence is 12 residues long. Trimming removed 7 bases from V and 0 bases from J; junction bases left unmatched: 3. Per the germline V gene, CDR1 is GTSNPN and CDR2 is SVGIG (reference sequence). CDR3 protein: CALTGSSYEQYF. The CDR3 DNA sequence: TGTGCCTTGACAGGGAGCTCCTACGAGCAGTACTTC.

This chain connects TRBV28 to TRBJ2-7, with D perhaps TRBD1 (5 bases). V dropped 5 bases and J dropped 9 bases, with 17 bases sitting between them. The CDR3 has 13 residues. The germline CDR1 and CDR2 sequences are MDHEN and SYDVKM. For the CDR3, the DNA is TGTGCCAGCAGTCTCCAGACAGTCCCGGGGCAGTACTTC. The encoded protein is CASSLQTVPGQYF.

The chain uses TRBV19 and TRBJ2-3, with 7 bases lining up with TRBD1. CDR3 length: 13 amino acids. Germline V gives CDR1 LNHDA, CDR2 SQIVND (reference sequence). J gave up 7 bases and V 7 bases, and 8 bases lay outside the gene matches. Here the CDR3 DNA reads TGTGCCAGTACGGACAGGCGCAGGTATACGCAGTATTTT. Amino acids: CASTDRRRYTQYF.

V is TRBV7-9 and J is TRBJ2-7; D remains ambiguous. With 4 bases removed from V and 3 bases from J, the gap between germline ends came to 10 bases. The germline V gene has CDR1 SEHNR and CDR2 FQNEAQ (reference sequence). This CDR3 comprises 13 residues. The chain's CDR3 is CASSSDTLYEQYF. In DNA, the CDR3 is TGTGCCAGCAGCTCAGATACACTCTACGAGCAGTACTTC.